These 25 T cell receptor beta chains share one sample of origin, sequenced in a study of blood T cell repertoires in COVID-19. Sequenced by immunoSEQ multiplex PCR; TCRdb stores in-frame clones only, minus some. The table includes around 60,000 clones, about 85% detected once. Sequenced sample: peripheral blood. These receptors were obtained from a woman at least 80 years old with acute or convalescent COVID-19.

This rearrangement joins TRBV4-2 to TRBJ2-7; 9 bases are a match to TRBD2. This CDR3 region has 16 residues. Germline CDR1 LGHNA, CDR2 YNFKEQ. With 6 bases clipped from V and 1 base from J, the junction kept 10 bases outside the gene matches. This CDR3 reads CASSLIKTSGSYEQYF. In nucleotides, the CDR3 is TGTGCCAGCAGTCTAATTAAGACTAGCGGATCCTACGAGCAGTACTTC.

The gene calls are TRBV19 and TRBJ2-5; TRBD2 aligns across 12 bases. Trimming cost V 4 bases and J 5 bases; bases outside gene matches: 11. Per germline, CDR1 LNHDA and CDR2 SQIVND (reference sequence). The CDR3 covers 17 residues. CDR3 bases: TGTGCCAGTAGTACCCTAGCGGGGGGGCCCAAGGAGGAGACCCAGTACTTC. It yields the protein CASSTLAGGPKEETQYF.

This sequence joins TRBV6-5 and TRBJ2-5; 8 bases map to TRBD2. This CDR3 region has 14 residues. From germline, CDR1 is MNHEY and CDR2 SVGAGI. V was pared by 6 bases and J by 1 base, with 4 bases of the junction left unmatched. The chain's CDR3 is CASSAGGSQETQYF. The DNA for the CDR3 is TGTGCCAGCAGCGCGGGGGGAAGCCAAGAGACCCAGTACTTC.

The chain uses TRBV7-9 and TRBJ1-1; possible D gene TRBD1, 5 bases. V was trimmed by 1 base and J by 1 base, leaving 13 bases between them. CDR3 length: 16 residues. Germline V gives CDR1 SEHNR, CDR2 FQNEAQ (reference sequence). CDR3 in DNA: TGTGCCAGCAGCTTAGGGGGGGTGAATAAGAACACTGAAGCTTTCTTT. Protein sequence: CASSLGGVNKNTEAFF. Together with reference TRBV7-9 and TRBJ1-1, the CDR3 gives the full variable domain: DTGVSQNPRHKITKRGQNVTFRCDPISEHNRLYWYRQTLGQGPEFLTYFQNEAQLEKSRLLSDRFSAERPKGSFSTLEIQRTEQGDSAMYLCASSLGGVNKNTEAFFGQGTRLTVV.

The chain joins TRBV15 to TRBJ1-1; D might be TRBD1 (6 bases). This CDR3 has 15 amino acids. With 1 base removed from V and 5 bases from J, the gap between germline ends came to 14 bases. CDR1 is LNHNV, CDR2 YYDKDF, per germline (reference sequence). CDR3 bases: TGTGCCACCAGCAGAGGCTTCGGACAGCGGACTGAAGCTTTCTTT. Its protein product is CATSRGFGQRTEAFF.

This rearrangement joins TRBV19 to TRBJ2-1; weak D call: TRBD2 (5 bases). V was clipped by 3 bases and J by 0 bases, with 12 bases between them. The CDR3 spans 16 residues. CDR1 LNHDA and CDR2 SQIVND come from the germline V gene (reference sequence). CDR3 protein: CASSILSGSSYNEQFF. CDR3 DNA: TGTGCCAGTAGTATCCTCTCTGGGAGCTCCTACAATGAGCAGTTCTTC.

The V call is TRBV30, the J call TRBJ2-1; D is unclear. This CDR3 has 14 amino acids. Germline loops: CDR1 GTSNPN, CDR2 SVGIG (reference sequence). Trimming left V 5 bases short and J 3 bases short, with 14 bases between. DNA of the CDR3: TGTGCCTGGGGGGAAGGTCGGGTCTACAATGAGCAGTTCTTC. It codes for CAWGEGRVYNEQFF.

The chain combines TRBV7-9 with TRBJ2-7; maybe TRBD2 (6 bases). CDR1 and CDR2 from the germline V gene are SEHNR and FQNEAQ (reference sequence). The CDR3 is 16 amino acids. With 3 bases removed from V and 1 base from J, the gap between germline ends came to 16 bases. CDR3 protein: CASSLAGQSPSYEQYF. The CDR3 DNA sequence: TGTGCCAGCAGCTTGGCGGGGCAGTCTCCATCCTACGAGCAGTACTTC.

The V gene is TRBV28, the J gene TRBJ2-7; 7 positions match TRBD2. The CDR3 runs to 15 residues. CDR1 and CDR2 (germline): MDHEN, SYDVKM. V was clipped by 1 base and J by 5 bases; unmatched bases: 8. CDR3 sequence (DNA): TGTGCCAGCAGTTTATCCCCCGGGGGGTCCCACGAGCAGTACTTC. It is translated as CASSLSPGGSHEQYF. The full variable domain, with the rest looked up from reference TRBV28 and TRBJ2-7, is DVKVTQSSRYLVKRTGEKVFLECVQDMDHENMFWYRQDPGLGLRLIYFSYDVKMKEKGDIPEGYSVSREKKERFSLILESASTNQTSMYLCASSLSPGGSHEQYFGPGTRLTVT.

The chain joins TRBV10-1 to TRBJ1-4; 7 nucleotides align to TRBD1. There are 16 residues in the CDR3. The trim removed 4 bases at V and 4 bases at J, leaving 9 bases unmatched. From germline, CDR1 is WNHNN and CDR2 SYGVQD (reference sequence). The CDR3 here is CASSVEQGRYNEKLFF. CDR3 DNA sequence: TGCGCCAGCAGTGTTGAACAGGGGCGATATAATGAAAAACTGTTTTTT.

The V and J genes are TRBV9 and TRBJ2-1, with 13 bases lining up with TRBD2. The V gene's germline CDR1 is SGDLS and CDR2 YYNGEE. The V and J ends lost 1 base and 4 bases, in that order; junction bases with no gene match: 11. The CDR3 spans 19 residues. CDR3: CASSVTSGLAGSLYNEQFF. DNA of the CDR3: TGTGCCAGCAGCGTAACCTCGGGACTAGCGGGGTCCCTATACAATGAGCAGTTCTTC.

Here the CDR3 DNA reads TGTGCCAGCTATAACGCCCGGTTGAACACTGAAGCTTTCTTT. Encoded protein: CASYNARLNTEAFF. The J gene is TRBJ1-1, the V gene TRBV19; D remains unclear. The CDR3 spans 14 residues. Germline CDR1 and CDR2: LNHDA and SQIVND (reference sequence). Trimming removed 9 bases at V and 0 bases at J, with 14 bases between.

This clone was found once. V gene TRBV30 combines with J gene TRBJ2-4; no firm D call. Germline V gives CDR1 GTSNPN, CDR2 SVGIG (reference sequence). The length of the CDR3 is 12 residues. Trimming shortened V by 0 bases and J by 6 bases, and 6 bases separated the two germline ends. The DNA for the CDR3 is TGTGCCTGGAGTGTACAGATAAACATTCAGTACTTC. Residues: CAWSVQINIQYF.

The rearrangement joins TRBV11-2 to TRBJ1-1; TRBD1 agrees at 8 bases. The trim removed 1 base at V and 1 base at J, leaving 5 bases unmatched. Germline CDR1 and CDR2: SGHAT and FQNNGV. The CDR3 totals 16 residues. In nucleotides, the CDR3 is TGTGCCAGCAGCTTAGGCAGGGGGCGGGGGAACACTGAAGCTTTCTTT. This translates into CASSLGRGRGNTEAFF.

The rearrangement uses TRBV24-1 and TRBJ2-1, with 10 bases identical to TRBD2. Losses at the gene ends were 4 bases for V and 7 bases for J; bases not matched to a gene: 9. The CDR3 contains 16 residues. CDR1 and CDR2 (germline): KGHDR, SFDVKD. The CDR3 is CATSDLTSGTFNEQFF. As DNA, the CDR3 is TGTGCCACCAGTGACCTAACTAGCGGGACGTTTAATGAGCAGTTCTTC.

The chain links TRBV27 to TRBJ1-2, with unresolved D. In germline, CDR1 is MNHEY, CDR2 SMNVEV (reference sequence). The CDR3 runs 13 residues. The V gene lost 5 bases and the J gene lost 2 bases, with 9 bases spanning the gap. The CDR3 protein is CASSQARNYGYTF. In DNA, the CDR3 is TGTGCCAGCAGTCAGGCAAGGAACTATGGCTACACCTTC.

The chain links TRBV6-5 to TRBJ2-7, with TRBD2 matching over 9 bases. V lost 4 bases to trimming and J lost 2 bases; unmatched junction nucleotides: 6. The CDR3 sequence is 15 residues long. CDR1 is MNHEY and CDR2 is SVGAGI in the germline V gene. CDR3 sequence reads: CASSSAVAGAYEQYF. DNA of the CDR3: TGTGCCAGCAGTTCCGCAGTAGCGGGAGCCTACGAGCAGTACTTC.

The chain has TRBV5-1 and TRBJ2-3; 13 bases are shared with TRBD2. This CDR3 has 18 amino acids. CDR1 is SGHRS and CDR2 is YFSETQ in the germline V gene. V gave up 4 bases and J gave up 2 bases; unmatched junction bases: 10. CDR3 coding DNA: TGCGCCAGCAGCGGAGGGACTAGCGGGGCGACCCTCACAGATACGCAGTATTTT. Translated: CASSGGTSGATLTDTQYF.

The chain is built from TRBV5-4 and TRBJ2-7; 7 bases agree with TRBD2. Germline V gene lookup returns CDR1 SGHNT and CDR2 YYREEE (reference sequence). V lost 2 bases to trimming and J lost 2 bases; unmatched junction nucleotides: 10. CDR3 size: 16 residues. The CDR3 nucleotides read TGTGCCAGCAGCTTTGGGGCGGGAGTGGGCACCTACGAGCAGTACTTC. Amino acid sequence: CASSFGAGVGTYEQYF.

The chain couples TRBV19 to TRBJ2-7, with 7 positions matching TRBD1. This CDR3 contains 13 residues. The V and J ends lost 2 bases and 6 bases, in that order; junction bases with no gene match: 4. CDR1 is LNHDA, CDR2 SQIVND, per germline (reference sequence). The CDR3 bases are TGTGCCAGTAGTATAATCACAGGGGCCGAGCAGTACTTC. This sequence encodes CASSIITGAEQYF.

V is TRBV9 and J is TRBJ2-7, with D maybe TRBD2 (5 bases). Per germline, CDR1 SGDLS and CDR2 YYNGEE. Deletions cut 3 bases from V and 5 bases from J, with 24 bases between. The CDR3 is 17 amino acids. The CDR3 bases are TGTGCCAGCAGCGCTCTTCCCTCGTTCCTAGCTCCCAACGAGCAGTACTTC. It translates to CASSALPSFLAPNEQYF.

This chain links TRBV6-6 with TRBJ1-6; D possibly corresponds to TRBD1 (5 bases). Trimming removed 6 bases at V and 5 bases at J, with 11 bases between. The CDR3 length is 14 residues. CDR1 and CDR2 (germline): MNHNY, SVGAGI (reference sequence). The CDR3 protein is CASSPGGNNSPLHF. CDR3 bases: TGTGCCAGCAGCCCCGGGGGTAATAATTCACCCCTCCACTTT.

This clone came up a few times. The rearrangement joins TRBV13 to TRBJ2-1; D gene ambiguous. V dropped 3 bases and J dropped 1 base, with 7 bases sitting between them. Germline assignment: CDR1 PRHDT and CDR2 FYEKMQ (reference sequence). The length of the CDR3 is 14 residues. CDR3: CASSFLDSYNEQFF. CDR3 in DNA: TGTGCCAGCAGCTTCCTAGATTCCTACAATGAGCAGTTCTTC.

V and J are TRBV29-1 and TRBJ1-1, with D tentatively TRBD1 (5 bases). The CDR3 totals 13 residues. Trimming left V 7 bases short and J 2 bases short, with 14 bases between. Per the germline V gene, CDR1 is SQVTM and CDR2 is ANQGSEA. The CDR3 nucleotides read TGCAGCGCCCACGGAGACAGTAACACTGAAGCTTTCTTT. Protein sequence: CSAHGDSNTEAFF.

The chain joins TRBV3-1 (or the pseudogene TRBV3-2) to TRBJ2-5; D perhaps matches TRBD1 (6 bases). CDR3 length: 15 residues. V gave up 0 bases and J gave up 3 bases, with 11 bases separating them. Germline CDR1 LGHDT, CDR2 YNNKEL (reference sequence). In DNA form, the CDR3 reads TGTGCCAGCAGCCAAGATCGCCCAGGGGAAGAGACCCAGTACTTC. It specifies CASSQDRPGEETQYF.